The 8 T cell receptor beta chains given below trace back to one sample, sequenced in a study of T cell responses to AZD1222 COVID-19 vaccine. Profiling relied on immunoSEQ multiplex PCR, and the TCRdb table lists in-frame clones only, not all of them. The repertoire holds some 130,000 clones, with about 90% as singletons. Source: peripheral blood, taken on day 0 of AZD1222 vaccination. These receptors originate from an adult in good health.

The V gene is TRBV6-2 or TRBV6-3, the J gene TRBJ2-1; D call uncertain. Germline V lookup: CDR1 MNHEY, CDR2 SVGEGT. Trimming stripped 6 bases from V and 0 bases from J, with 12 bases between. The CDR3 loop spans 15 amino acids. The chain's CDR3 is CASSLMPVSYNEQFF. CDR3 DNA: TGTGCCAGCAGCCTAATGCCGGTCTCCTACAATGAGCAGTTCTTC.

This clone appeared a single time. The V gene is TRBV5-8, the J gene TRBJ1-4; the D is unclear. Germline-derived CDR1 and CDR2 are SGHTS and YDEGEE. The V end was cut by 2 bases, the J end by 8 bases, with 13 bases between. This CDR3 region has 14 residues. CDR3 loop: CASSLDPAREKLFF. In DNA form, the CDR3 reads TGTGCCAGCAGCTTAGACCCGGCTAGGGAAAAACTGTTTTTT. Looking up the rest from reference TRBV5-8 and TRBJ1-4 gives the full variable domain: EAGVTQSPTHLIKTRGQQATLRCSPISGHTSVYWYQQALGLGLQFLLWYDEGEERNRGNFPPRFSGRQFPNYSSELNVNALELEDSALYLCASSLDPAREKLFFGSGTQLSVL.

The rearrangement links TRBV19 to TRBJ2-3; tentatively, D is TRBD1 or TRBD2 (6 bases each). This CDR3 has 19 residues. Germline-derived CDR1 and CDR2 are LNHDA and SQIVND (reference sequence). The V gene lost 1 base and the J gene lost 3 bases, with 23 bases spanning the gap. The CDR3 bases are TGTGCCAGTAGTATAGCTAGTTTAGGTAGAACGGGGGCAACAGATACGCAGTATTTT. This sequence encodes CASSIASLGRTGATDTQYF.

The CDR3 protein is CASRAGGDYNEQFF. The CDR3 DNA is TGCGCCAGCAGGGCCGGGGGTGACTACAATGAGCAGTTCTTC. The chain links TRBV5-1 to TRBJ2-1; D might be TRBD2 (6 bases). Trimming removed 5 bases at V and 3 bases at J, with 12 bases between. CDR3 length: 14 residues. Germline V CDR1 and CDR2: SGHRS, YFSETQ.

This clone was detected only once. This chain links TRBV5-1 with TRBJ1-1; weak D call: TRBD1 (6 bases). The V end was cut by 4 bases, the J end by 0 bases, with 13 bases between. This CDR3 has 15 residues. Germline CDR1 reads SGHRS; CDR2 reads YFSETQ. The CDR3 DNA follows: TGCGCCAGCAGCGCTCGGGGGGCTGTGAACACTGAAGCTTTCTTT. Protein product: CASSARGAVNTEAFF.

This clone was seen only once. J is TRBJ1-5 and V is TRBV5-5; perhaps TRBD1 as D (5 bases). Trimming took 2 bases from V and 1 from J, leaving 10 bases between them. This CDR3 is 15 amino acids long. Germline values: CDR1 SGHKS, CDR2 YYEKEE (reference sequence). For the CDR3, the DNA is TGTGCCAGCAGCTTTAATCGGGACAGCAATCAGCCCCAGCATTTT. Translated, it gives CASSFNRDSNQPQHF.

The V and J genes are TRBV3-1 (or the pseudogene TRBV3-2) and TRBJ2-5; TRBD2 matches 7 bases. V lost 3 bases to trimming and J lost 2 bases; unmatched junction nucleotides: 12. The CDR3 is made up of 17 amino acids. Germline V gene sequence: CDR1 LGHDT, CDR2 YNNKEL (reference sequence). The CDR3 reads CASSQVTRAGMQETQYF. The DNA for the CDR3 is TGTGCCAGCAGCCAGGTGACTAGAGCGGGGATGCAAGAGACCCAGTACTTC.

J is TRBJ1-6 and V is TRBV7-9, with 10 nucleotides matching TRBD1. Germline-derived CDR1 and CDR2 are SEHNR and FQNEAQ (reference sequence). The CDR3 has 15 residues. J was trimmed by 6 bases and V by 5 bases; bases with no gene match: 4. The CDR3 DNA sequence: TGTGCCAGCAGCCCCGGGGACAGGGGTAATTCACCCCTCCACTTT. This sequence encodes CASSPGDRGNSPLHF.